Included here is one T cell receptor (beta chain) sequence, with context. This clonotype came up a few times. Which antigen it targets is not known. Base qualities are missing; no much larger clone stands one base away. TCRdb lists the instrument as Illumina NovaSeq 6000. Synthesis of TCR cDNA relied on 5'RACE template switching, a step that introduced a universal primer site along with unique molecular identifiers. Priming of cDNA synthesis was performed from both the TCR alpha and TCR beta constant segments. Libraries were amplified in two PCR steps, with sample barcodes and sequencing adapters added in the second step. Sequencing of the libraries was done on either Illumina HiSeq 2500 (2x100 bp) or NovaSeq (2x150 bp). The published analysis was carried out like this. Demultiplexing of reads and collapsing into UMI consensus sequences were performed with MIGEC, and V(D)J alignment was carried out with MiXCR. Vaccine-responding clonotypes were identified with edgeR using replicate PBMC samples, with FDR below 0.01 and a log2 fold change above 5 up to day 15 being required. Each bulk clonotype was labeled CD4 or CD8 based on which sequenced repertoire, CD4 or CD8, contained the clonotype at higher abundance. TCRdb cleaned the public reads at Q25 with fastp, built clones with MiXCR and kept in-frame beta chains. Duplicate CDR3 protein sequences are folded into a single record with the most common DNA and genes. The V and J calls shown here were made by TCRdb, not taken from the authors' results. This sample lists some 390,000 distinct CDR3 sequences; about 19% were detected once. Of the sample, roughly a sixth falls within the top ten clones.

Per the germline V gene (reference sequence), DFQATT is the CDR1 and SNEGSKA is the CDR2. The CDR3, from cysteine to phenylalanine, totals 13 residues. Only CDR3 DNA is held: 39 bases, read in frame from base 1. V has 6 bases trimmed and J has 9 bases trimmed; junction bases matching no gene number 4. The sample's treatment or condition, from its label and the paper: live attenuated yellow fever vaccine strain. At each blood-draw timepoint, two biological replicates of bulk PBMCs were collected. PBMCs were isolated from peripheral blood using a standard Ficoll-Paque protocol. RNA was extracted with TriZol from bulk PBMCs, CD4 and CD8 fractions, and dextramer-positive and dextramer-negative fractions. This record belongs to a study of T cells after yellow fever vaccination (dated by TCRdb to about 2019). About the full investigation: The SMART-Seq v4 Ultra Low Input RNA kit was used to prepare libraries from fractions with low cell numbers. Bulk PBMC replicates and cell subsets were isolated from blood drawn at multiple timepoints before and after both primary and secondary immunization. To follow T-cell clones before and after primary and booster YFV17D yellow fever vaccination, bulk TCR alpha and beta repertoires were sequenced over time. Two healthy male donors made up the cohort, one aged 18 to 30 years and the other aged 30 to 39 years.

The full study reports these points: A small share of clonotypes was detected in both CD4 and CD8 compartments, with the overlap likely arising from convergent recombination. The study included only a couple of donors, which limits how far the findings can be generalized. FACS-sorted repertoires could contain abundant contaminating clonotypes from the bulk population, so computational filtering was required. After the booster, most of the clones that had expanded following primary vaccination were detected again (roughly 96% of CD4 and roughly nine tenths of CD8), which suggests that memory was broadly maintained. Compared with the primary T-cell response, the secondary T-cell response was weaker but faster, peaking on day 5 rather than day 15.

The chain is assembled from TRBV20-1 and TRBJ2-1, with 14 bases in between that match TRBD2. The sequence came from a man younger than 30 who received the YFV17D yellow fever vaccine. The input for sequencing was PBMCs, taken before the yellow fever booster vaccination. Here is the DNA: TGCAGTGCCCAGGGACTAGCGGGAGCTGAGCAGTTCTTC. This is translated as CSAQGLAGAEQFF.